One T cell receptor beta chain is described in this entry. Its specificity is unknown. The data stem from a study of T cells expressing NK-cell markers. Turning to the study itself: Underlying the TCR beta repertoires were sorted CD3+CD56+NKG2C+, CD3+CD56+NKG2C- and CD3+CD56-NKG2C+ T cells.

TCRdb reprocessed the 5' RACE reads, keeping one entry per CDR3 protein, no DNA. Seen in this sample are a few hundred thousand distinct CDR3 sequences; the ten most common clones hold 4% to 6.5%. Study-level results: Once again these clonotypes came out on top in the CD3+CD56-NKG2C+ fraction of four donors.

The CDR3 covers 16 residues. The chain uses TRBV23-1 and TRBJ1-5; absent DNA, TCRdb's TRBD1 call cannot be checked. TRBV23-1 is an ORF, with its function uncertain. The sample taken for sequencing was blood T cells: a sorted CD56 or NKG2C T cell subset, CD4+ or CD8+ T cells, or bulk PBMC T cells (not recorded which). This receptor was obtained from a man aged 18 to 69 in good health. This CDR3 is CASSQSLRGYWQPQHF.